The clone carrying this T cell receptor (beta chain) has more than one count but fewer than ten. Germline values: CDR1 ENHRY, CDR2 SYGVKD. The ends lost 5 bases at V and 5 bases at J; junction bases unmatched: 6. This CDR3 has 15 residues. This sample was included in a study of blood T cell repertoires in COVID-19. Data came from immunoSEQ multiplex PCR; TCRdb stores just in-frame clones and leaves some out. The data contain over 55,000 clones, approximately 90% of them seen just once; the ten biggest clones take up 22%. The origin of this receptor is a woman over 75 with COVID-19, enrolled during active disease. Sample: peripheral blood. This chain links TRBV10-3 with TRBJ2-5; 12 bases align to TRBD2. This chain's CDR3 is CAISSLAGGPETQYF. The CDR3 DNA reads TGTGCCATCAGTTCTCTAGCGGGGGGGCCCGAGACCCAGTACTTC.